Shown below are 31 T cell receptor beta chains from a single sample sequenced in a study of cytomegalovirus exposure and HLA in healthy donors. PCR was performed using 60 Vbeta and 13 Jbeta primers. Profiled with immunoSEQ multiplex PCR; TCRdb holds only in-frame clones, not every one. This specimen shows approximately 140,000 clones; the ten leading clones hold under 2%. Sequenced material: PBMCs. These receptors were taken from a woman aged 45-59 years in good health and CMV-seronegative.

The chain is built from TRBV7-9 and TRBJ2-5; D remains ambiguous. Per germline, CDR1 SEHNR and CDR2 FQNEAQ (reference sequence). The CDR3 consists of 14 residues. The germline V and J ends were trimmed by 4 bases and 5 bases, with 14 bases remaining between them. CDR3 protein: CASSSRDAEETQYF. The CDR3 bases are TGTGCCAGCAGCTCAAGAGATGCGGAGGAGACCCAGTACTTC.

CDR3 nucleotides: TGTGCCAGCTCACCACGGGGGCAACACTATGGCTACACCTTC. This translates into CASSPRGQHYGYTF. This chain uses TRBV18 with TRBJ1-2; D perhaps matches TRBD1 (6 bases). Looked up from germline, CDR1 is KGHSH and CDR2 is LQKENI. This CDR3 has 14 residues. V lost 1 base and J 3 bases, leaving 9 bases between the germline ends.

The chain is built from TRBV7-3 and TRBJ2-5, with 11 bases matching TRBD2. With 5 bases clipped from V and 7 bases from J, the junction kept 9 bases outside the gene matches. The CDR3 length is 15 residues. Per the germline V gene, CDR1 is SGHTA and CDR2 is FQGTGA. CDR3 nucleotide sequence: TGTGCCAGCAGCCTAGGGCTAGCGGGAGGTGGGACCCAGTACTTC. This encodes CASSLGLAGGGTQYF. The full variable domain, rest sourced from reference TRBV7-3 and TRBJ2-5, is GAGVSQTPSNKVTEKGKYVELRCDPISGHTALYWYRQSLGQGPEFLIYFQGTGAADDSGLPNDRFFAVRPEGSVSTLKIQRTERGDSAVYLCASSLGLAGGGTQYFGPGTRLLVL.

This sequence joins TRBV14 and TRBJ2-1; 8 bases map to TRBD1. Germline V gives CDR1 SGHDN, CDR2 FVKESK. Trimming removed 1 base from V and 4 bases from J; junction bases left unmatched: 0. CDR3 size: 14 residues. CDR3 sequence reads: CASSQGTGYNEQFF. The CDR3 coding sequence is TGTGCCAGCAGCCAAGGGACAGGGTACAATGAGCAGTTCTTC.

The rearrangement links TRBV7-6 to TRBJ2-3; 7 positions match TRBD1. Germline V lookup: CDR1 SGHVS, CDR2 FNYEAQ. The CDR3 length is 14 residues. V gave up 5 bases and J gave up 6 bases; unmatched junction bases: 8. The CDR3 sequence: CASSTRQGADTQYF. In DNA form, the CDR3 reads TGTGCCAGCAGCACCCGACAGGGAGCTGATACGCAGTATTTT.

This chain uses TRBV19 with TRBJ2-1; TRBD2 agrees at 7 bases. The CDR3 is made up of 15 amino acids. V gave up 6 bases and J gave up 2 bases; unmatched junction bases: 7. Germline V lookup: CDR1 LNHDA, CDR2 SQIVND (reference sequence). CDR3 sequence: CASSSGLAAYNEQFF. CDR3 DNA: TGTGCCAGTAGCTCGGGGCTAGCGGCCTACAATGAGCAGTTCTTC.

The chain combines TRBV7-2 with TRBJ2-3, with 8 bases aligning to TRBD1. Germline V CDR1 and CDR2: SGHTA, FQGNSA. V shed 2 bases and J 4 bases; nucleotides not matched to a gene: 2. The CDR3 length is 14 residues. CDR3 nucleotides: TGTGCCAGCAGCTTATCACAGGGGGCAGATACGCAGTATTTT. Its protein product is CASSLSQGADTQYF.

The gene calls are TRBV30 and TRBJ2-7, with 10 bases aligning to TRBD2. The V gene end was trimmed by 8 bases and the J gene end by 5 bases; junction bases not matched to a gene: 15. Germline V gives CDR1 GTSNPN, CDR2 SVGIG (reference sequence). The CDR3 totals 15 residues. The CDR3 DNA is TGTGCCGCGCAGAAGGGGCCTCTAGCGGGGGACGAGCAGTACTTC. This encodes CAAQKGPLAGDEQYF.

Regarding this clone: The same CDR3 also results from other DNA sequences found in this sample. The chain employs TRBV9 and TRBJ2-7, with 7 bases matching TRBD1. The CDR3 extends over 14 amino acids. The ends lost 0 bases at V and 3 bases at J; junction bases unmatched: 3. CDR1 and CDR2 from the germline V gene are SGDLS and YYNGEE. CDR3 region: CASSVGQGDYEQYF. CDR3 sequence (DNA): TGTGCCAGCAGCGTAGGCCAGGGGGACTACGAGCAGTACTTC.

The V call is TRBV6-1, the J call TRBJ2-4; 10 bases match TRBD1. The CDR3 is 15 residues long. J was trimmed by 4 bases and V by 4 bases; bases with no gene match: 4. Germline values: CDR1 MNHNS, CDR2 SASEGT. The CDR3 DNA follows: TGTGCCAGCAGTGCCCGACAGGGGGCAAAAAACATTCAGTACTTC. It codes for CASSARQGAKNIQYF.

The chain is built from TRBV6-5 and TRBJ1-1; D is possibly TRBD1 (5 bases). The CDR3 loop spans 13 amino acids. The V end lost 0 bases, the J end lost 10 bases, and 12 bases lay between the germline ends. In germline, CDR1 is MNHEY, CDR2 SVGAGI. The CDR3 sequence is CASSYSGGGAAFF. The DNA of the CDR3 is TGTGCCAGCAGTTACTCGGGGGGTGGGGCAGCTTTCTTT.

The chain has TRBV19 and TRBJ2-5, with D possibly matching TRBD1 (6 bases). Trimming shortened V by 2 bases and J by 5 bases, and 12 bases separated the two germline ends. Looked up from germline, CDR1 is LNHDA and CDR2 is SQIVND (reference sequence). CDR3 length: 14 residues. DNA for the CDR3: TGTGCCAGTAGTATATGGGGGCCTAGTGAGACCCAGTACTTC. This sequence encodes CASSIWGPSETQYF.

The genes are TRBV7-3 and TRBJ2-1, with 11 bases fitting TRBD2. V shed 5 bases, J shed 6 bases, and the junction held 6 bases outside the gene matches. Per the germline V gene, CDR1 is SGHTA and CDR2 is FQGTGA. The CDR3 length is 15 residues. CDR3 in DNA: TGTGCCAGCAGCCTACAACTAGCGGGAGTCAATGAGCAGTTCTTC. This sequence encodes CASSLQLAGVNEQFF.

The J gene is TRBJ2-2, the V gene TRBV30; maybe TRBD2 (5 bases). V was pared by 2 bases and J by 4 bases, with 8 bases between. CDR3 size: 13 residues. Germline loops: CDR1 GTSNPN, CDR2 SVGIG (reference sequence). Here the CDR3 DNA reads TGTGCCTGGAGTTCGGGGATCACCGGGGAGCTGTTTTTT. This encodes CAWSSGITGELFF. Filled out from reference TRBV30 and TRBJ2-2, the complete variable domain reads SQTIHQWPATLVQPVGSPLSLECTVEGTSNPNLYWYRQAAGRGLQLLFYSVGIGQISSEVPQNLSASRPQDRQFILSSKKLLLSDSGFYLCAWSSGITGELFFGEGSRLTVL.

The V gene is TRBV5-4, the J gene TRBJ2-6; TRBD2 might be the D (6 bases). The CDR3 sequence is 16 residues long. Germline V gene lookup returns CDR1 SGHNT and CDR2 YYREEE (reference sequence). The germline V and J ends were trimmed by 1 base and 0 bases, with 8 bases remaining between them. The CDR3 is CASSLSGSSGANVLTF. The CDR3 nucleotides are TGTGCCAGCAGCTTGTCCGGGAGCTCTGGGGCCAACGTCCTGACTTTC.

V usage is TRBV7-8 and J usage is TRBJ2-4, with 8 bases aligning to TRBD1. The V and J ends lost 4 bases and 2 bases, in that order; junction bases with no gene match: 4. Germline V gives CDR1 SGHVS, CDR2 FQNEAQ. CDR3 size: 15 residues. Written as DNA, the CDR3 is TGTGCCAGCAGCTCCAACAGGGGGTCCAAAAACATTCAGTACTTC. Amino acid sequence: CASSSNRGSKNIQYF.

V usage is TRBV28 and J usage is TRBJ2-3; 9 bases align to TRBD1. The V and J ends lost 6 bases and 5 bases, in that order; junction bases with no gene match: 3. Per the germline V gene, CDR1 is MDHEN and CDR2 is SYDVKM. The length of the CDR3 is 13 residues. CDR3 DNA sequence: TGTGCCAGCAGGACAGGGGGAGTAGATACGCAGTATTTT. Residues: CASRTGGVDTQYF. Filled out from reference TRBV28 and TRBJ2-3, the complete variable domain reads DVKVTQSSRYLVKRTGEKVFLECVQDMDHENMFWYRQDPGLGLRLIYFSYDVKMKEKGDIPEGYSVSREKKERFSLILESASTNQTSMYLCASRTGGVDTQYFGPGTRLTVL.

This rearrangement joins TRBV30 to TRBJ1-1, with TRBD1 matching over 7 bases. Germline CDR1 GTSNPN, CDR2 SVGIG (reference sequence). This CDR3 is 14 amino acids long. Germline trimming cut 3 bases from V and 0 bases from J; bases unmatched to any gene: 4. CDR3 sequence reads: CAWRIGTVNTEAFF. The CDR3 nucleotides read TGTGCCTGGAGAATTGGGACAGTGAACACTGAAGCTTTCTTT.

The chain couples TRBV27 to TRBJ2-5; 7 bases are a match to TRBD2. The J segment lost 9 bases and the V segment lost 4 bases, leaving 2 bases of the junction unmatched. The CDR3 contains 11 residues. Germline CDR1 and CDR2: MNHEY and SMNVEV (reference sequence). CDR3 sequence reads: CASSWGGAQYF. The CDR3 nucleotides read TGTGCCAGCAGTTGGGGGGGGGCCCAGTACTTC.

The J gene is TRBJ1-2, the V gene TRBV28; D might be TRBD1 (6 bases). The ends were cut back, 6 bases at V and 0 bases at J, with 14 bases in the middle. The CDR3 covers 15 residues. Germline lookup yields CDR1 MDHEN and CDR2 SYDVKM. The CDR3 coding sequence is TGTGCCAGCAGGGGACAAGGACACCCTAACTATGGCTACACCTTC. Encoded protein: CASRGQGHPNYGYTF.

V and J are TRBV4-2 and TRBJ1-4; 8 bases align to TRBD1. The CDR3 covers 15 residues. Trimming at V came to 4 bases and at J to 7 bases, leaving 8 bases not matched to a gene. Germline V gene lookup returns CDR1 LGHNA and CDR2 YNFKEQ. The CDR3 sequence: CASSPPSGGSEKLFF. CDR3 nucleotides: TGTGCCAGCAGCCCCCCCTCAGGGGGCAGTGAAAAACTGTTTTTT.

This chain joins TRBV18 and TRBJ2-3, with TRBD2 matching 9 bases. V was pared by 1 base and J by 5 bases, with 4 bases of the junction left unmatched. Per the germline V gene, CDR1 is KGHSH and CDR2 is LQKENI. The CDR3 is 15 residues long. The CDR3 here is CASSPRRGGKDTQYF. CDR3 DNA: TGTGCCAGCTCACCACGGCGGGGGGGCAAAGATACGCAGTATTTT. The whole variable domain, filled in from reference TRBV18 and TRBJ2-3, reads NAGVMQNPRHLVRRRGQEARLRCSPMKGHSHVYWYRQLPEEGLKFMVYLQKENIIDESGMPKERFSAEFPKEGPSILRIQQVVRGDSAAYFCASSPRRGGKDTQYFGPGTRLTVL.

Here the CDR3 DNA reads TGTGCCAGCAGCTTGGGCCCGCCTTTCCCCACTGAAGCTTTCTTT. It yields the protein CASSLGPPFPTEAFF. The chain is built from TRBV7-9 and TRBJ1-1; D uncertain. Trimming shortened V by 3 bases and J by 4 bases, and 15 bases separated the two germline ends. This CDR3 contains 15 residues. CDR1 and CDR2 (germline): SEHNR, FQNEAQ (reference sequence).

V and J are TRBV9 and TRBJ2-5, with D possibly TRBD2 on 6 matching bases. The V end was cut by 1 base, the J end by 2 bases, with 9 bases between. The CDR3 is 14 amino acids. Germline V lookup: CDR1 SGDLS, CDR2 YYNGEE. The CDR3 DNA is TGTGCCAGCAGCGTACGCGGGGAACAAGAGACCCAGTACTTC. Protein sequence: CASSVRGEQETQYF.

This chain connects TRBV5-1 to TRBJ2-5, with 7 bases fitting TRBD1. The length of the CDR3 is 14 residues. J was trimmed by 2 bases and V by 6 bases; bases with no gene match: 7. Germline CDR1 and CDR2: SGHRS and YFSETQ. The CDR3 DNA reads as TGCGCCAGCAAGCAGGGGACAGCACAAGAGACCCAGTACTTC. It codes for CASKQGTAQETQYF.

The chain has TRBV20-1 and TRBJ1-1; 7 bases align to TRBD1. From germline, CDR1 is DFQATT and CDR2 SNEGSKA (reference sequence). The CDR3 is made up of 11 amino acids. The CDR3 nucleotides read TGCAAAACAGGGGTTGTGGCTGAAGCTTTCTTT. Translating gives CKTGVVAEAFF.

The chain carries TRBV5-5 and TRBJ1-6; 8 nucleotides align to TRBD1. The J segment lost 8 bases and the V segment lost 0 bases, leaving 4 bases of the junction unmatched. Germline CDR1 and CDR2: SGHKS and YYEKEE (reference sequence). This CDR3 is built from 15 residues. The CDR3 DNA sequence: TGTGCCAGCAGCTTGGAGACAGGGGAATATTCACCCCTCCACTTT. Protein product: CASSLETGEYSPLHF. Drawing the rest from reference TRBV5-5 and TRBJ1-6, the complete variable domain is DAGVTQSPTHLIKTRGQQVTLRCSPISGHKSVSWYQQVLGQGPQFIFQYYEKEERGRGNFPDRFSARQFPNYSSELNVNALLLGDSALYLCASSLETGEYSPLHFGNGTRLTVT.

The CDR3 DNA reads as TGTGCCAGCAGTCCCTCTGGGGGGGATACGCAGTATTTT. As protein: CASSPSGGDTQYF. The chain uses TRBV7-9 and TRBJ2-3, with D perhaps TRBD2 (6 bases). V was clipped by 6 bases and J by 6 bases, with 13 bases between them. Germline V gene sequence: CDR1 SEHNR, CDR2 FQNEAQ (reference sequence). The CDR3 has 13 residues.

This chain connects TRBV20-1 to TRBJ2-7; 7 positions match TRBD1. Germline CDR1 DFQATT, CDR2 SNEGSKA (reference sequence). This CDR3 has 11 residues. With 7 bases clipped from V and 6 bases from J, the junction kept 6 bases outside the gene matches. This chain's CDR3 is CSVAQGSEQYF. The CDR3 nucleotides read TGCAGTGTCGCACAGGGGAGCGAGCAGTACTTC.

The chain recombines TRBV6-5 with TRBJ2-7; 8 bases line up with TRBD1. The CDR3 runs 15 residues. Germline values: CDR1 MNHEY, CDR2 SVGAGI. Germline trimming cut 6 bases from V and 3 bases from J; bases unmatched to any gene: 10. CDR3: CASSRGQGKGYEQYF. The CDR3 DNA follows: TGTGCCAGCAGCCGAGGACAGGGAAAGGGCTACGAGCAGTACTTC.

V usage is TRBV11-2 and J usage is TRBJ2-1; 10 positions agree with TRBD2. CDR1 and CDR2 from the germline V gene are SGHAT and FQNNGV. With 0 bases clipped from V and 6 bases from J, the junction kept 2 bases outside the gene matches. The CDR3 totals 15 residues. The CDR3: CASSLEAGGINEQFF. CDR3 nucleotide sequence: TGTGCCAGCAGCTTAGAAGCGGGAGGGATCAATGAGCAGTTCTTC.